This T cell receptor beta chain is from a study of blood T cell repertoires in COVID-19. Study overall: Collection of acute and convalescent COVID-19 samples took place in the United States, Italy and Spain. The cDNA or gDNA used as material had been derived from T cells, B-cell-depleted T cells, or PBMCs.

This CDR3 region has 15 residues. Germline CDR1 is SGHNT and CDR2 is YENEEA. With 5 bases clipped from V and 3 bases from J, the junction kept 6 bases outside the gene matches. The authors' processing: Estimation of nucleated cell counts relied on the amplification of reference gene primers. The method was immunoSEQ multiplex PCR; TCRdb's version includes in-frame clones alone and lacks a portion of them. The V and J calls and clone size come from that table; D and trimming were worked out from the DNA. The sample comprises roughly 87,000 clones, 55% to 75% of which are singletons, and 13% to 15% rests with the top ten.

Source material: peripheral blood. This sequence joins TRBV11-3 and TRBJ2-2; TRBD1 matches 7 bases. The TCR comes from a woman over 75 with acute or convalescent COVID-19. The CDR3 sequence: CASSPTGQDTGELFF. CDR3 DNA sequence: TGTGCCAGCAGCCCAACAGGACAGGACACCGGGGAGCTGTTTTTT.